This T cell receptor beta chain comes out of a study of a mutant IDH1 vaccine in newly diagnosed glioma. The overall study: In some groups vaccination began 4-6 weeks post-radiotherapy; others received it with temozolomide. Previous care, which was radiotherapy, temozolomide, or both, most often involved both.

The protocol was immunoSEQ multiplex PCR, while the TCRdb copy is restricted to in-frame clones and leaves out a portion. The sample has fewer than 45,000 clones, roughly 80% seen once. The CDR3 is 11 amino acids. Germline V lookup: CDR1 MNHNY, CDR2 SVGAGI (reference sequence). Trimming removed 4 bases from V and 7 bases from J, with 8 bases in between. For this clone: Its matching antigen is unknown.

Time point described: week 47, end of study. It was 300 ug of mutant IDH1 20-mer peptide that made up each vaccine dose, given with topical imiquimod. Patients underwent eight vaccinations, which took place in weeks 1, 3, 5, 7, 11, 15, 19 and 23. This sequence was found in a young man with glioma. Some clones in this sample may be carry-over from other donors' samples. V is TRBV6-6 and J is TRBJ2-7; D is perhaps TRBD2 (5 bases). Source: PBMCs, taken from a glioma patient whose treatment included an IDH1 peptide vaccine. The chain's CDR3 is CASSWTREQYF. In nucleotides, the CDR3 is TGTGCCAGCAGTTGGACTCGAGAGCAGTACTTC.